What follows is one T cell receptor (beta chain) and its context. The target antigen is unknown. The RNA, roughly 0.5 to 1 ug, was put through reverse transcription using random hexamers. An immunoSEQ multiplex PCR amplified TCR beta CDR3 over 54 Vbeta and 13 Jbeta. TCRdb reprocessed the immunoSEQ multiplex PCR reads via MiXCR and lists one record per CDR3 protein. The sample contains some 300,000 distinct CDR3 sequences, about 88% of which appear only once. This specimen comes from a study of CD8 T cells in Susac syndrome. Study findings and constraints: By the study's own acknowledgment, its TCR sequencing and HLA analysis included relatively few individuals.

Sequencing targeted TCR beta in blood CD8+ and CD4+ T cells. Stable or active relapsing-remitting multiple sclerosis, untreated and meeting revised McDonald criteria, defined the controls. CDR1 and CDR2 (germline): LNHDA, SQIVND (reference sequence). The CDR3 is 17 amino acids. After removal of 3 bases from V and 1 base from J, the junction contained 9 bases not matched to a gene. Sequencing input: CD8+ T cells from PBMCs. This TCR came from a human donor with multiple sclerosis. The chain recombines TRBV19 with TRBJ2-1; 7 bases match TRBD1. The CDR3 here is CASSIQPDRESYNEQFF. The CDR3 DNA sequence: TGTGCCAGTAGTATCCAACCCGACAGGGAGTCCTACAATGAGCAGTTCTTC.